The next 14 T cell receptor beta chains were all read from a single sample in a study of T cell responses to AZD1222 COVID-19 vaccine (dated by TCRdb to the early 2020s). The library was prepared using the immunoSEQ multiplex PCR assay. TCRdb took over this immuneACCESS table, retaining in-frame rearrangements with V and J assigned. Such tables are incomplete; in checked studies, under half of the missing clones stem from an unresolved V gene, and the remainder is unexplained. This sample lists over 95,000 clones; about 89% were detected once. 6.5% to 8% of the sample lies in the top ten. Taken with the paper, the label for time point translates to: baseline before first vaccination. The material was peripheral blood, obtained on day 0 of AZD1222 vaccination. These receptors originate from an adult in good health.

This chain uses TRBV6-4 with TRBJ1-5; D is ambiguous. Looked up from germline, CDR1 is MRHNA and CDR2 is SNTAGT. The CDR3 is made up of 16 amino acids. V lost 4 bases and J 1 base, leaving 14 bases between the germline ends. CDR3: CASSGLLLLSNQPQHF. The CDR3 DNA reads TGTGCCAGCAGTGGGCTGCTACTCTTAAGCAATCAGCCCCAGCATTTT.

The chain couples TRBV27 to TRBJ2-1; 10 nucleotides agree with TRBD2. Per germline, CDR1 MNHEY and CDR2 SMNVEV (reference sequence). J gave up 4 bases and V 5 bases, and 5 bases lay outside the gene matches. CDR3 length: 15 residues. CDR3 region: CASSPTSGIYNEQFF. The CDR3 region has the DNA TGTGCCAGCAGTCCCACTAGCGGGATTTACAATGAGCAGTTCTTC.

In this sample, this clone turned up once. The chain links TRBV29-1 to TRBJ1-2; 8 nucleotides align to TRBD1. With 4 bases clipped from V and 5 bases from J, the junction kept 9 bases outside the gene matches. Germline V lookup: CDR1 SQVTM, CDR2 ANQGSEA. This CDR3 region has 14 residues. This chain's CDR3 is CSVATDRESYGYTF. The CDR3 region has the DNA TGCAGCGTTGCCACGGACAGGGAAAGTTATGGCTACACCTTC.

The chain links TRBV7-9 to TRBJ2-1; a possible D gene is TRBD2 (6 bases). The CDR3 runs 17 residues. The germline CDR1 and CDR2 sequences are SEHNR and FQNEAQ (reference sequence). Trimming stripped 0 bases from V and 0 bases from J, with 12 bases between. The CDR3 loop reads CASSLAGGGSSYNEQFF. CDR3 nucleotide sequence: TGTGCCAGCAGCTTAGCGGGGGGAGGAAGCTCCTACAATGAGCAGTTCTTC.

Written as DNA, the CDR3 is TGTGCCAGCAGTTTGGGGGGGCGTGTTAATTCACCCCTCCACTTT. Protein product: CASSLGGRVNSPLHF. V gene TRBV28 combines with J gene TRBJ1-6, with D maybe TRBD1 (6 bases). The V gene lost 3 bases and the J gene lost 6 bases, with 12 bases spanning the gap. Germline-derived CDR1 and CDR2 are MDHEN and SYDVKM. The CDR3 has 15 amino acids.

The chain links TRBV5-6 to TRBJ1-1, with D perhaps matching TRBD1 (5 bases). The ends were cut back, 4 bases at V and 0 bases at J, with 16 bases in the middle. Germline assignment: CDR1 SGHDT and CDR2 YYEEEE. This CDR3 contains 16 residues. Here the CDR3 reads CASSLDGGTMNTEAFF. The CDR3 region has the DNA TGTGCCAGCAGCCTGGACGGGGGAACGATGAACACTGAAGCTTTCTTT. The whole variable domain, remainder taken from reference TRBV5-6 and TRBJ1-1, is DAGVTQSPTHLIKTRGQQVTLRCSPKSGHDTVSWYQQALGQGPQFIFQYYEEEERQRGNFPDRFSGHQFPNYSSELNVNALLLGDSALYLCASSLDGGTMNTEAFFGQGTRLTVV.

The chain couples TRBV28 to TRBJ1-1, with TRBD1 identical over 10 bases. With V trimmed by 5 bases and J by 7 bases, 7 bases remained unmatched. CDR1 and CDR2 from the germline V gene are MDHEN and SYDVKM. CDR3 length equals 14 residues. The CDR3 bases are TGTGCCAGCAGTCCCGGGACAGGGGCGAGTGAAGCTTTCTTT. It translates to CASSPGTGASEAFF.

The chain combines TRBV6-1 with TRBJ2-3; D perhaps matches TRBD1 (7 bases). CDR3 length equals 15 residues. Trimming took 4 bases from V and 6 from J, leaving 17 bases between them. In germline, CDR1 is MNHNS, CDR2 SASEGT. The CDR3 DNA is TGTGCCAGCAGTGCCCAGGGGGGAGTGGCGGATACGCAGTATTTT. This codes for CASSAQGGVADTQYF.

The chain joins TRBV5-1 to TRBJ2-5; D not certain. Germline-derived CDR1 and CDR2 are SGHRS and YFSETQ. V was pared by 1 base and J by 3 bases, with 7 bases between. The CDR3 consists of 13 residues. The CDR3 sequence: CASSLTVKETQYF. The DNA for the CDR3 is TGCGCCAGCAGCTTGACCGTGAAAGAGACCCAGTACTTC.

The J gene is TRBJ2-7, the V gene TRBV11-2; D gene ambiguous. Trimming left V 2 bases short and J 2 bases short, with 10 bases between. The CDR3 loop spans 14 amino acids. Germline V lookup: CDR1 SGHAT, CDR2 FQNNGV. CDR3 in DNA: TGTGCCAGCAGCTTAACCCCGGGCACCTACGAGCAGTACTTC. Translation: CASSLTPGTYEQYF.

V is TRBV7-9 and J is TRBJ2-5; 9 nucleotides match TRBD1. Germline V gene lookup returns CDR1 SEHNR and CDR2 FQNEAQ (reference sequence). CDR3 length equals 16 residues. The trim removed 4 bases at V and 1 base at J, leaving 7 bases unmatched. The CDR3 reads CASSSTGGGGQETQYF. The CDR3 coding sequence is TGTGCCAGCAGCTCCACAGGGGGCGGGGGCCAAGAGACCCAGTACTTC.

The gene calls are TRBV7-3 and TRBJ2-3; 12 nucleotides agree with TRBD2. V lost 2 bases, J lost 5 bases, and 2 bases stayed unmatched. The CDR3 covers 15 residues. Germline V gene data show CDR1 as SGHTA and CDR2 as FQGTGA. CDR3 in DNA: TGTGCCAGCAGCTTACTAGCGGGAGGGGGAGATACGCAGTATTTT. This codes for CASSLLAGGGDTQYF.

V and J are TRBV2 and TRBJ1-1, with D possibly matching TRBD1 (5 bases). The CDR3 is 12 residues long. V was shortened by 4 bases and J by 8 bases, with 11 bases between the two germline ends. Germline V gene data show CDR1 as SNHLY and CDR2 as FYNNEI. The CDR3 sequence is CASSGKGSEAFF. The CDR3 nucleotides are TGTGCCAGCAGTGGGAAGGGGAGCGAAGCTTTCTTT.

This rearrangement joins TRBV5-1 to TRBJ1-1; tentatively, D is TRBD1 (6 bases). The germline gives CDR1 SGHRS, CDR2 YFSETQ. The V end was cut by 4 bases, the J end by 4 bases, with 20 bases between. The CDR3 contains 16 residues. CDR3 protein: CASSPVTGMASTEAFF. The DNA of the CDR3 is TGCGCCAGCAGCCCGGTCACAGGGATGGCGTCCACTGAAGCTTTCTTT.